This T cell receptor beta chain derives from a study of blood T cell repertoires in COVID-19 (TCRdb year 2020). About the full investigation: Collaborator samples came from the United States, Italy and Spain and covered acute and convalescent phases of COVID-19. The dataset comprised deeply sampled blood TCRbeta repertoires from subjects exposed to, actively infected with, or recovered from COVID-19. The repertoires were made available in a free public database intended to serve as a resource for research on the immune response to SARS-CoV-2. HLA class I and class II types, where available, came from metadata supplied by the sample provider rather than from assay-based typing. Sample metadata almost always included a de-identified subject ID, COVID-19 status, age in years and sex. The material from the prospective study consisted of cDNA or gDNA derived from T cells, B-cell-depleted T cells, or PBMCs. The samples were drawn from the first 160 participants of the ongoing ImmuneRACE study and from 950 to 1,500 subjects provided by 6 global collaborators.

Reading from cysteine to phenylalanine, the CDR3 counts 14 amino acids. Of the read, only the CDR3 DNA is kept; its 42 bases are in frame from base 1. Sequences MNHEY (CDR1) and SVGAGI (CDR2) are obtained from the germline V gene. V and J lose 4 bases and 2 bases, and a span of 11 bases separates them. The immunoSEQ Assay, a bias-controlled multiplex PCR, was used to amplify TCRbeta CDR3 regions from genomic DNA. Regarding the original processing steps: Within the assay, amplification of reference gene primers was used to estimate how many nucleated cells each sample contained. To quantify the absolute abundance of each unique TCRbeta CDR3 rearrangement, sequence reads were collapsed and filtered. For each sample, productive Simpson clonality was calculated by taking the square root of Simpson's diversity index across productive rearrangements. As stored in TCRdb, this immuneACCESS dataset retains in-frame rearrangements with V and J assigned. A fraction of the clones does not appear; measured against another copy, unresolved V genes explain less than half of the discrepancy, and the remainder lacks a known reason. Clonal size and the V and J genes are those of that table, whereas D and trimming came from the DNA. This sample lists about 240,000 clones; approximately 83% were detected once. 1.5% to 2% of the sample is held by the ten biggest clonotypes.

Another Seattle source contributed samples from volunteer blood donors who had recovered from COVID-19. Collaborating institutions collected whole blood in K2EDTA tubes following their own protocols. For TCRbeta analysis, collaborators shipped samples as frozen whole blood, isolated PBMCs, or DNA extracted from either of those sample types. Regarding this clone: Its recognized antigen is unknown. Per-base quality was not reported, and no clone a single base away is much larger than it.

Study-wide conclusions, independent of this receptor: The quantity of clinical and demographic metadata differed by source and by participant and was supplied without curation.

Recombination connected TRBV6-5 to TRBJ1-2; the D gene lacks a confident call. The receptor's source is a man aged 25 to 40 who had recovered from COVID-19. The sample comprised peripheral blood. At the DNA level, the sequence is TGTGCCAGCAGTTTAAGACGGGTAAACTATGGCTACACCTTC. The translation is CASSLRRVNYGYTF.